What follows are 6 T cell receptor beta chains derived from one specimen sequenced in a study of T cell repertoires in cytomegalovirus infection. The antigens for these receptors are not known. MiXCR was run by TCRdb on the reads, yielding one entry per CDR3 protein. The data contain some 920,000 distinct CDR3 sequences, approximately 32% of them singletons. Sequencing used cultured CD8+ T cells from PBMCs, obtained from culture after CMV antigen stimulation. These receptors all come from a human donor in good health (CMV status not recorded). Some clones in this sample may be carry-over from other donors' samples.

As to this clonotype: At one end the junction does not follow the germline gene, possibly because of a read error. This sequence joins TRBV7-6 and TRBJ2-1; 10 bases align to TRBD1. The CDR3 loop spans 17 amino acids. The germline CDR1 and CDR2 sequences are SGHVS and FNYEAQ. CDR3 DNA sequence: TGTGCTAGCAGCCCGGGACAGGGGTCGGGCTCCTACAATGAGCAGTTCTTC. This gives the protein CASSPGQGSGSYNEQFF.

V and J are TRBV6-1 and TRBJ1-1, with D unclear. CDR3 size: 13 residues. Germline V CDR1 and CDR2: MNHNS, SASEGT. Trimming removed 8 bases at V and 5 bases at J, with 15 bases between. The CDR3 nucleotides read TGTGCCAGCGATATGGACGGAGGGACTGAAGCTTTCTTT. It translates to CASDMDGGTEAFF.

The chain carries TRBV7-9 and TRBJ2-1, with D perhaps being TRBD1 or TRBD2 (5 bases each). There are 17 residues in the CDR3. Per germline, CDR1 SEHNR and CDR2 FQNEAQ (reference sequence). V lost 5 bases and J lost 6, with 23 bases in between. The CDR3 is CASSPPLSGPVGNEQFF. The CDR3, as DNA: TGTGCCAGCAGCCCCCCCCTCTCGGGGCCCGTTGGCAATGAGCAGTTCTTC.

A few counts support this clonotype. The rearrangement uses TRBV6-6 and TRBJ2-1; TRBD2 might be the D (9 bases). CDR1 MNHNY and CDR2 SVGAGI come from the germline V gene (reference sequence). The CDR3 has 20 residues. The V end lost 5 bases, the J end lost 5 bases, and 31 bases lay between the germline ends. The CDR3 here is CASSPTGQAELAGVDNEQFF. CDR3 nucleotide sequence: TGTGCCAGCAGTCCCACGGGACAGGCCGAATTAGCGGGGGTCGACAATGAGCAGTTCTTC.

This clonotype was detected ten times or more. The CDR3 coding sequence is TGTGCCAGCAGCTCAGACTCGGACAGGCCGTGGGAGTCCACAGATACGCAGTATTTT. Residues: CASSSDSDRPWESTDTQYF. The rearrangement links TRBV7-2 to TRBJ2-3; 7 bases are shared with TRBD1. Looked up from germline, CDR1 is SGHTA and CDR2 is FQGNSA. Trimming took 4 bases from V and 2 from J; bases not matched to a gene: 18. The CDR3 length is 19 residues.

The chain links TRBV7-8 to TRBJ1-1; D not certain. The CDR3 consists of 14 residues. Trimming shortened V by 1 base and J by 7 bases, and 13 bases separated the two germline ends. Germline CDR1 and CDR2: SGHVS and FQNEAQ. The CDR3 DNA is TGTGCCAGCAGCTTAGATGGGGAGTATTATGAAGCTTTCTTT. This sequence encodes CASSLDGEYYEAFF. Complete variable domain (other parts from reference TRBV7-8 and TRBJ1-1): GAGVSQSPRYKVAKRGQDVALRCDPISGHVSLFWYQQALGQGPEFLTYFQNEAQLDKSGLPSDRFFAERPEGSVSTLKIQRTQQEDSAVYLCASSLDGEYYEAFFGQGTRLTVV.